The text below deals with one T cell receptor (beta chain). As yet, its antigen is unknown. Distinct nucleotide sequences in the sample also encode this CDR3. The data originate from a study of shared clonotypes between healthy human individuals. Whole-study results and caveats: Sharing of clonotypes among donors was expected to vary with sequencing depth.

Trimming at V came to 0 bases and at J to 4 bases, leaving 2 bases not matched to a gene. CDR1 SGHRS and CDR2 YFSETQ come from the germline V gene. There are 14 residues in the CDR3. The donor population consisted of healthy HIV-negative adults with no recent acute infections or vaccinations. Across several immunoSEQ plates, the genomic DNA of each subset was split evenly. Here immunoSEQ multiplex PCR was the method, and the copy in TCRdb shows in-frame clones only, minus some. The sample yields roughly 2,300,000 clones, about 90% seen once. Specimen: naive CD4+ T cells from PBMCs. The subset was: CD45RA+ positively selected. The sequence was collected from a man between 18 and 35 years old in good health. Some clones in this sample may be carry-over from other donors' samples. This chain links TRBV5-1 with TRBJ2-3; 7 bases align to TRBD2. CDR3 protein: CASSLGLAADTQYF. In nucleotides, the CDR3 is TGCGCCAGCAGCTTGGGACTAGCTGCAGATACGCAGTATTTT.